This T cell receptor beta chain stems from a study of regulatory T cells in long-lasting Graves disease. The sample holds a few counts of this clonotype. Indicated time point: newly diagnosed GD, antithyroid drugs for less than 3 months. Construction of the TCR library relied on RNA isolated from PBMCs. CDR1 SGDLS and CDR2 YYNGEE come from the germline V gene. This CDR3 has 20 residues. V gave up 0 bases and J gave up 0 bases, with 21 bases separating them. Arm-PCR of CDR3 regions and iRepertoire HTBI primers were the basis on which TCR beta libraries were built. Using its own MiXCR run on the multiplex PCR reads, TCRdb lists one record per CDR3 protein. The profile shows roughly 420,000 distinct CDR3 sequences, approximately 16% of them singletons. The sample also formed part of further work on T cells in Graves' hyperthyroidism and ophthalmopathy.

Here the sequenced sample was peripheral blood mononuclear cells (PBMCs), taken at new diagnosis, from a patient treated with antithyroid drugs. This chain links TRBV9 with TRBJ2-2; D is tentatively TRBD1 or TRBD2 (5 bases each). The sequence came from a woman aged 18-29 years with Graves disease. Here the CDR3 reads CASSVEGRVSARSNTGELFF. Here the CDR3 DNA reads TGTGCCAGCAGCGTAGAGGGGAGAGTGTCTGCCCGATCGAACACCGGGGAGCTGTTTTTT.